The sequence of this T cell receptor beta chain was determined in a study of cytomegalovirus exposure and HLA in healthy donors. Study context: Most donors, roughly 84% of 398 genotyped, fell in the Caucasian-associated ancestry cluster. Points from the study as a whole: In a later analysis, donors in an Asian-associated ancestry cluster reportedly had fewer N-insertions in productive TCRs than the cohort mean. Later work associated around 18,000 TCR beta sequences with HLA alleles at 0.05 false discovery rate. Cytomegalovirus association was assigned to about 150 TCR beta chains.

The germline CDR1 and CDR2 sequences are ENHRY and SYGVKD. The CDR3 extends over 17 amino acids. V was cut by 2 bases and J by 1 base, with 18 bases left in between. About this clone itself: The antigen remains undetermined.

The PCR contained 60 Vbeta and 13 Jbeta primers. Using immunoSEQ multiplex PCR, the repertoire was profiled, and TCRdb retains in-frame clones only, with some absent. The sample holds fewer than 150,000 clones, around 76% seen once. The chain employs TRBV10-3 and TRBJ2-7; tentatively, D is TRBD1 (5 bases). Sequencing was carried out using PBMCs. This TCR derives from a male donor in good health and CMV-seronegative. DNA for the CDR3: TGTGCCATCAGTGAGGATATTGGACATATATTTTCCTACGAGCAGTACTTC. This encodes CAISEDIGHIFSYEQYF.